The present T cell receptor (beta chain) was sequenced within a study of T cell responses to AZD1222 COVID-19 vaccine. General study points: Repertoire samples came only from after the peak T cell response. Donors, mostly white British, included more females; clonal diversity was possibly underestimated.

The ends were cut back, 3 bases at V and 1 base at J, with 9 bases in the middle. CDR3 length equals 15 residues. In germline, CDR1 is MNHEY, CDR2 SVGEGT. About this clone: What it binds is unknown.

Profiled with immunoSEQ multiplex PCR; TCRdb holds only in-frame clones, not every one. The data contain roughly 120,000 clones, about nine tenths of them singletons. The V gene is TRBV6-2 or TRBV6-3, the J gene TRBJ2-2; D remains unclear. The sequenced sample was peripheral blood, obtained on day 0 of AZD1222 vaccination. This sequence was found in an adult in good health. CDR3 sequence: CASSYVGVNTGELFF. DNA for the CDR3: TGTGCCAGCAGTTATGTTGGGGTGAACACCGGGGAGCTGTTTTTT.